The 18 T cell receptor beta chains below all came from one sample that was sequenced in a study of blood T cell repertoires in COVID-19. Generated by immunoSEQ multiplex PCR, the TCRdb table keeps only in-frame clones and is missing some. The profile covers over 250,000 clones, with 88% appearing a single time and 2.5% to 3% taken by the ten largest. The sequencing input was PBMCs or T cells enriched from blood (not recorded which). The source is a woman aged 45-65 years who had recovered from COVID-19.

The CDR3 spells CASSFTSTGEYEQYF. In nucleotides, the CDR3 is TGTGCCAGCAGCTTTACTTCGACAGGGGAGTACGAGCAGTACTTC. The V and J genes are TRBV11-2 and TRBJ2-7, with 8 bases matching TRBD1. CDR1 SGHAT and CDR2 FQNNGV come from the germline V gene. Trimming cost V 3 bases and J 4 bases; bases outside gene matches: 8. The CDR3 contains 15 residues.

The chain carries TRBV7-9 and TRBJ1-5, with 7 nucleotides matching TRBD1. V shed 6 bases and J 0 bases; nucleotides not matched to a gene: 14. This CDR3 is built from 18 residues. From germline, CDR1 is SEHNR and CDR2 FQNEAQ (reference sequence). The CDR3 loop reads CASSPDPGQPHSNQPQHF. In DNA form, the CDR3 reads TGTGCCAGCAGTCCGGACCCGGGACAGCCTCATAGCAATCAGCCCCAGCATTTT.

V usage is TRBV2 and J usage is TRBJ2-1, with TRBD2 identical over 14 bases. The germline CDR1 and CDR2 sequences are SNHLY and FYNNEI. The junction had 9 bases not matched to a gene; V was cut back by 10 bases and J by 13 bases. The CDR3 is 13 residues long. CDR3 sequence: CATSKGLAGVQFF. In DNA form, the CDR3 reads TGTGCCACCAGCAAGGGACTAGCGGGAGTACAGTTCTTC.

The chain links TRBV28 to TRBJ2-7; 7 bases line up with TRBD1. Looked up from germline, CDR1 is MDHEN and CDR2 is SYDVKM. The ends lost 8 bases at V and 0 bases at J; junction bases unmatched: 4. This CDR3 has 13 amino acids. The CDR3 loop reads CASARQGSYEQYF. The DNA for the CDR3 is TGTGCCAGCGCAAGACAGGGCTCCTACGAGCAGTACTTC.

This chain uses TRBV28 with TRBJ1-5, with no clear D. Germline CDR1 is MDHEN and CDR2 is SYDVKM. The CDR3 is made up of 12 amino acids. Trimming removed 1 base from V and 6 bases from J, with 4 bases in between. The CDR3 here is CASSLFGQPQHF. CDR3 bases: TGTGCCAGCAGTTTATTCGGTCAGCCCCAGCATTTT.

This clone was counted between two and nine times. The chain joins TRBV5-8 to TRBJ2-7; 9 bases agree with TRBD1. Germline V gene sequence: CDR1 SGHTS, CDR2 YDEGEE. Unmatched junction bases numbered 13, after V lost 3 bases and J lost 3 bases. The CDR3 loop spans 17 amino acids. Here the CDR3 reads CASSSSPGDRVLYEQYF. The CDR3 nucleotides are TGTGCCAGCAGCTCTTCCCCGGGGGACAGGGTTCTCTACGAGCAGTACTTC. Filled out from reference TRBV5-8 and TRBJ2-7, the complete variable domain reads EAGVTQSPTHLIKTRGQQATLRCSPISGHTSVYWYQQALGLGLQFLLWYDEGEERNRGNFPPRFSGRQFPNYSSELNVNALELEDSALYLCASSSSPGDRVLYEQYFGPGTRLTVT.

The V and J genes are TRBV15 and TRBJ1-2; the D gene is possibly TRBD1 (5 bases). V was shortened by 3 bases and J by 3 bases, with 8 bases between the two germline ends. The CDR3 totals 13 residues. Germline CDR1 LNHNV, CDR2 YYDKDF (reference sequence). This CDR3 reads CATSSGGDYGYTF. CDR3 DNA: TGTGCCACCAGCAGTGGAGGGGACTATGGCTACACCTTC.

The CDR3 DNA is TGTGCCAGCAGTCAGGAGGTTAATTCACCCCTCCACTTT. Translation: CASSQEVNSPLHF. The chain links TRBV6-4 to TRBJ1-6; D gene uncertain. CDR1 and CDR2 from the germline V gene are MRHNA and SNTAGT. Trimming left V 5 bases short and J 6 bases short, with 8 bases between. The CDR3 consists of 13 residues.

V gene TRBV5-1 combines with J gene TRBJ1-1; maybe TRBD1 (6 bases). This CDR3 region has 15 residues. With 4 bases removed from V and 0 bases from J, the gap between germline ends came to 13 bases. Germline CDR1 reads SGHRS; CDR2 reads YFSETQ. DNA of the CDR3: TGCGCCAGCAGCCCAGTCGGGGGGCTGAACACTGAAGCTTTCTTT. It is translated as CASSPVGGLNTEAFF.

The chain carries TRBV5-6 and TRBJ2-5; TRBD2 matches 11 bases. Germline V lookup: CDR1 SGHDT, CDR2 YYEEEE. CDR3 length: 16 amino acids. The J segment lost 2 bases and the V segment lost 2 bases, leaving 5 bases of the junction unmatched. The CDR3 reads CASSFLAGGTQETQYF. In DNA, the CDR3 is TGTGCCAGCAGCTTCCTAGCGGGGGGTACTCAAGAGACCCAGTACTTC. Full variable domain (remainder filled in from reference TRBV5-6 and TRBJ2-5): DAGVTQSPTHLIKTRGQQVTLRCSPKSGHDTVSWYQQALGQGPQFIFQYYEEEERQRGNFPDRFSGHQFPNYSSELNVNALLLGDSALYLCASSFLAGGTQETQYFGPGTRLLVL.

V usage is TRBV5-1 and J usage is TRBJ2-7, with D maybe TRBD2 (5 bases). CDR1 is SGHRS, CDR2 YFSETQ, per germline. V was clipped by 1 base and J by 2 bases, with 7 bases between them. The CDR3 extends over 13 amino acids. CDR3 in DNA: TGCGCCAGCAGCTTGCCGGGGACCTACGAGCAGTACTTC. Translated: CASSLPGTYEQYF. Together with reference TRBV5-1 and TRBJ2-7, the CDR3 gives the full variable domain: KAGVTQTPRYLIKTRGQQVTLSCSPISGHRSVSWYQQTPGQGLQFLFEYFSETQRNKGNFPGRFSGRQFSNSRSEMNVSTLELGDSALYLCASSLPGTYEQYFGPGTRLTVT.

The CDR3 protein is CASSSIQGRREDQETQYF. CDR3 coding DNA: TGTGCCAGCAGCTCTATACAGGGCCGACGGGAGGATCAAGAGACCCAGTACTTC. V gene TRBV11-2 combines with J gene TRBJ2-5; D is possibly TRBD2 (7 bases). CDR3 length equals 18 residues. Germline V gives CDR1 SGHAT, CDR2 FQNNGV. The ends were cut back, 4 bases at V and 2 bases at J, with 23 bases in the middle.

This clone has only a few counts. The V gene is TRBV12-3 or TRBV12-4, the J gene TRBJ1-2; no clear D. The CDR3 runs to 13 residues. Trimming shortened V by 1 base and J by 8 bases, and 11 bases separated the two germline ends. The CDR3 protein is CASSLEAGMGYTF. Written as DNA, the CDR3 is TGTGCCAGCAGTTTAGAGGCGGGAATGGGCTACACCTTC.

The rearrangement joins TRBV5-1 to TRBJ1-5; the D is unclear. Germline loops: CDR1 SGHRS, CDR2 YFSETQ. The CDR3 has 13 amino acids. Between the trimmed V and J ends, which lost 4 bases and 0 bases, there was a span of 5 bases. The CDR3 spells CASSQDSNQPQHF. Here the CDR3 DNA reads TGCGCCAGCAGCCAGGATAGCAATCAGCCCCAGCATTTT. Combining the CDR3 with reference TRBV5-1 and TRBJ1-5 gives the whole variable domain KAGVTQTPRYLIKTRGQQVTLSCSPISGHRSVSWYQQTPGQGLQFLFEYFSETQRNKGNFPGRFSGRQFSNSRSEMNVSTLELGDSALYLCASSQDSNQPQHFGDGTRLSIL.

This chain uses TRBV30 with TRBJ2-2, with TRBD2 identical over 10 bases. Germline trimming cut 1 base from V and 2 bases from J; bases unmatched to any gene: 7. Per the germline V gene, CDR1 is GTSNPN and CDR2 is SVGIG (reference sequence). This CDR3 has 17 amino acids. CDR3 sequence reads: CAWSGGTSVKNTGELFF. The CDR3 bases are TGTGCCTGGAGTGGGGGGACTAGCGTTAAAAACACCGGGGAGCTGTTTTTT.

The gene calls are TRBV7-3 and TRBJ2-3, with TRBD2 identical over 10 bases. This CDR3 is built from 16 residues. In germline, CDR1 is SGHTA, CDR2 FQGTGA. V dropped 5 bases and J dropped 1; count of bases not matched to a gene: 6. The CDR3 DNA sequence: TGTGCCAGCAGCAGACAGGGGACTAGCGGCACAGATACGCAGTATTTT. Translated, it gives CASSRQGTSGTDTQYF.

This chain connects TRBV3-1 (or the pseudogene TRBV3-2) to TRBJ2-7, with 14 bases lining up with TRBD2. The V and J ends lost 4 bases and 5 bases, in that order; junction bases with no gene match: 10. This CDR3 comprises 17 residues. The germline CDR1 and CDR2 sequences are LGHDT and YNNKEL (reference sequence). This chain's CDR3 is CASSRTGTSGSNNEQYF. For the CDR3, the DNA is TGTGCCAGCAGCCGAACCGGGACTAGCGGGAGTAACAACGAGCAGTACTTC.

About this clone: The sample carries other DNA sequences with the same CDR3. The rearrangement links TRBV6-2 or TRBV6-3 to TRBJ2-7, with a weak D call TRBD1 (5 bases). Germline-derived CDR1 and CDR2 are MNHEY and SVGEGT. The CDR3 is 12 amino acids. Trimming cost V 4 bases and J 3 bases, with 7 bases left between them. The CDR3 here is CASSSQGYEQYF. CDR3 nucleotides: TGTGCCAGCAGTTCGCAGGGCTACGAGCAGTACTTC.